These 27 T cell receptor beta chains share one sample of origin, sequenced in a study of blood T cell repertoires in COVID-19. The table came from immunoSEQ multiplex PCR; TCRdb's copy has only in-frame clones and leaves some out. The table lists hundreds of thousands of clones, 82% of them singletons. Sequencing input: peripheral blood. Every receptor here comes from a woman in her 70s with acute or convalescent COVID-19.

The rearrangement links TRBV7-2 to TRBJ1-6, with D unresolved. The CDR3 covers 13 residues. V was clipped by 5 bases and J by 11 bases, with 13 bases between them. Germline lookup yields CDR1 SGHTA and CDR2 FQGNSA. The CDR3: CASSTRRDAPLHF. DNA for the CDR3: TGTGCCAGCAGCACCCGTAGAGATGCACCCCTCCACTTT.

This clone was seen a single time. The rearrangement joins TRBV25-1 to TRBJ1-3, with D uncertain. The V end was cut by 1 base, the J end by 6 bases, with 10 bases between. The CDR3 covers 14 residues. Germline CDR1 MGHDK, CDR2 SYGVNS. This chain's CDR3 is CASSELGRENTIYF. For the CDR3, the DNA is TGTGCCAGCAGTGAATTGGGGAGAGAAAACACCATATATTTT.

V and J are TRBV7-9 and TRBJ1-1, with a possible D match to TRBD1 (6 bases). V lost 5 bases to trimming and J lost 3 bases, with 22 bases between them. The CDR3 runs to 17 residues. Germline V gene data show CDR1 as SEHNR and CDR2 as FQNEAQ (reference sequence). The CDR3, as DNA: TGTGCCAGCAGCCCAGGTCGGGGGCCGGGGAGGGACACTGAAGCTTTCTTT. Translating it yields CASSPGRGPGRDTEAFF.

This clone was picked up one time. V usage is TRBV5-4 and J usage is TRBJ1-6; D might be TRBD1 (5 bases). V was shortened by 3 bases and J by 4 bases, with 14 bases between the two germline ends. The V gene's germline CDR1 is SGHNT and CDR2 YYREEE (reference sequence). CDR3 length: 16 residues. CDR3 DNA sequence: TGTGCCAGCAGCTCTATGGGGGGTCCTTATAATTCACCCCTCCACTTT. Translated, it gives CASSSMGGPYNSPLHF.

This clone has more than one count but fewer than ten. This sequence joins TRBV5-4 and TRBJ2-7; TRBD1 agrees at 9 bases. Trimming removed 4 bases from V and 4 bases from J; junction bases left unmatched: 12. This CDR3 comprises 16 residues. Germline CDR1 and CDR2: SGHNT and YYREEE (reference sequence). The CDR3 loop reads CASSDGSGTGLYEQYF. The DNA for the CDR3 is TGTGCCAGCAGCGATGGCTCCGGGACAGGGCTATACGAGCAGTACTTC.

The rearrangement links TRBV6-5 to TRBJ2-1; TRBD2 agrees at 12 bases. Germline V gene sequence: CDR1 MNHEY, CDR2 SVGAGI. The junction had 1 base not matched to a gene; V was cut back by 0 bases and J by 4 bases. CDR3 size: 16 residues. In DNA, the CDR3 is TGTGCCAGCAGTTACTCACTAGCGGGGGGTTACAATGAGCAGTTCTTC. Translating gives CASSYSLAGGYNEQFF.

The rearrangement joins TRBV6-5 to TRBJ2-2; 9 bases match TRBD1. Per germline, CDR1 MNHEY and CDR2 SVGAGI. With 8 bases clipped from V and 7 bases from J, the junction kept 11 bases outside the gene matches. This CDR3 region has 15 residues. DNA of the CDR3: TGTGCCAGCGGGAGGCAACAGGGGGCGGTCGGGGAGCTGTTTTTT. Translation gives CASGRQQGAVGELFF.

This clone was counted a single time. This chain connects TRBV7-2 to TRBJ2-6; possible D gene TRBD1, 6 bases. The CDR3 spans 16 residues. The ends were cut back, 5 bases at V and 0 bases at J, with 11 bases in the middle. Germline values: CDR1 SGHTA, CDR2 FQGNSA. The CDR3 DNA is TGTGCCAGCAGCCCGCAGGGGTCCTCTGGGGCCAACGTCCTGACTTTC. It yields the protein CASSPQGSSGANVLTF. The entire variable domain, with the rest obtained from reference TRBV7-2 and TRBJ2-6, is as follows: GAGVSQSPSNKVTEKGKDVELRCDPISGHTALYWYRQSLGQGLEFLIYFQGNSAPDKSGLPSDRFSAERTGGSVSTLTIQRTQQEDSAVYLCASSPQGSSGANVLTFGAGSRLTVL.

The V gene is TRBV7-9, the J gene TRBJ1-1, with D unresolved. Germline values: CDR1 SEHNR, CDR2 FQNEAQ (reference sequence). Trimming took 3 bases from V and 2 from J, leaving 7 bases between them. The CDR3 is 13 amino acids. This CDR3 reads CASSFQINTEAFF. CDR3 in DNA: TGTGCCAGCAGCTTTCAGATAAACACTGAAGCTTTCTTT.

This chain connects TRBV6-5 to TRBJ2-7; the match to TRBD1 covers 7 bases. Losses at the gene ends were 7 bases for V and 3 bases for J; bases not matched to a gene: 6. Germline values: CDR1 MNHEY, CDR2 SVGAGI. The CDR3 length is 13 residues. The CDR3 nucleotides are TGTGCCAGCAACAGGGGACACAACTACGAGCAGTACTTC. Its protein product is CASNRGHNYEQYF.

This clone was found a few times. V usage is TRBV19 and J usage is TRBJ1-1; D gene ambiguous. The CDR3 has 15 residues. V was pared by 0 bases and J by 6 bases, with 14 bases between. CDR1 and CDR2 from the germline V gene are LNHDA and SQIVND (reference sequence). Here the CDR3 DNA reads TGTGCCAGTAGTATAGATCAGGCGACCGGGGCTGAAGCTTTCTTT. Protein: CASSIDQATGAEAFF.

This sequence joins TRBV19 and TRBJ1-2, with 9 bases aligning to TRBD1. Per germline, CDR1 LNHDA and CDR2 SQIVND (reference sequence). This CDR3 is built from 14 residues. The V gene end was trimmed by 7 bases and the J gene end by 2 bases; junction bases not matched to a gene: 5. The CDR3 nucleotides read TGTGCCAGTACCCCCGGGACAGGGAACTATGGCTACACCTTC. This translates into CASTPGTGNYGYTF.

This chain connects TRBV11-3 to TRBJ1-1; TRBD1 agrees at 8 bases. With V trimmed by 8 bases and J by 6 bases, 17 bases remained unmatched. The CDR3 contains 16 residues. The V gene's germline CDR1 is SGHNT and CDR2 YENEEA. CDR3 loop: CASGNEGTGKNPEAFF. CDR3 coding DNA: TGTGCCAGCGGGAATGAGGGGACAGGTAAAAACCCTGAAGCTTTCTTT.

V and J are TRBV6-5 and TRBJ1-6; 8 bases map to TRBD1. Germline V gives CDR1 MNHEY, CDR2 SVGAGI. CDR3 size: 15 residues. V trimming: 6 bases; J trimming: 6 bases; junction bases outside the gene matches: 7. CDR3 coding DNA: TGTGCCAGCAGCTACGACAGGGGATCTAATTCACCCCTCCACTTT. Amino acid sequence: CASSYDRGSNSPLHF.

The gene calls are TRBV7-2 and TRBJ1-1; D remains ambiguous. The CDR3 runs 12 residues. Germline assignment: CDR1 SGHTA and CDR2 FQGNSA. Trimming cost V 2 bases and J 10 bases, with 11 bases left between them. CDR3 protein: CASSLMEGTAFF. The CDR3 DNA reads as TGTGCCAGCAGCTTAATGGAGGGCACAGCTTTCTTT.

The chain uses TRBV6-6 and TRBJ2-2; tentatively, D is TRBD2 (6 bases). The germline V and J ends were trimmed by 8 bases and 4 bases, with 17 bases remaining between them. This CDR3 region has 15 residues. Germline V gives CDR1 MNHNY, CDR2 SVGAGI (reference sequence). In DNA, the CDR3 is TGTGCCAGCCGACTTCCCGGGGGAGGCACCGGGGAGCTGTTTTTT. Protein sequence: CASRLPGGGTGELFF.

The genes are TRBV6-5 and TRBJ1-2; 9 positions agree with TRBD1. Per germline, CDR1 MNHEY and CDR2 SVGAGI. The CDR3 extends over 16 amino acids. Trimming took 2 bases from V and 7 from J; bases not matched to a gene: 11. The CDR3 protein is CASSYGGGQGYGGYTF. The CDR3 DNA reads TGTGCCAGCAGTTACGGGGGGGGACAGGGATATGGTGGCTACACCTTC.

The V and J genes are TRBV5-8 and TRBJ1-4; 8 bases are a match to TRBD1. The CDR3 is 18 amino acids. Germline values: CDR1 SGHTS, CDR2 YDEGEE. The V segment lost 0 bases and the J segment 0 bases; nucleotides outside the gene matches: 7. The CDR3 DNA is TGTGCCAGCAGCTTGGCGGGACAGGCCCTTTCAACTAATGAAAAACTGTTTTTT. Protein sequence: CASSLAGQALSTNEKLFF.

The rearrangement joins TRBV5-8 to TRBJ1-2, with D possibly being TRBD1 (6 bases). Germline CDR1 SGHTS, CDR2 YDEGEE. V gave up 4 bases and J gave up 5 bases, with 12 bases separating them. CDR3 length equals 13 residues. CDR3 amino acids: CASSVQGRYGYTF. The CDR3 coding sequence is TGTGCCAGCAGCGTACAGGGTCGATATGGCTACACCTTC. The full variable domain, in which reference TRBV5-8 and TRBJ1-2 provide the parts outside the CDR3, is EAGVTQSPTHLIKTRGQQATLRCSPISGHTSVYWYQQALGLGLQFLLWYDEGEERNRGNFPPRFSGRQFPNYSSELNVNALELEDSALYLCASSVQGRYGYTFGSGTRLTVV.

The V call is TRBV9, the J call TRBJ1-2; 7 bases are a match to TRBD1. Germline CDR1 and CDR2: SGDLS and YYNGEE. Trimming removed 1 base from V and 3 bases from J; junction bases left unmatched: 3. CDR3 length: 14 residues. CDR3 DNA sequence: TGTGCCAGCAGCGTAAGCCAGGGGGACTATGGCTACACCTTC. Translating it yields CASSVSQGDYGYTF.

This chain joins TRBV5-6 and TRBJ2-7; 7 bases match TRBD1. This CDR3 is built from 16 residues. Trimming removed 4 bases from V and 5 bases from J; junction bases left unmatched: 15. Per the germline V gene, CDR1 is SGHDT and CDR2 is YYEEEE. CDR3 in DNA: TGTGCCAGCAGCCTTGGAATAGACAGGGTTTCCGACGAGCAGTACTTC. Translation: CASSLGIDRVSDEQYF.

In this sample, this clone turned up a few times. This chain links TRBV5-1 with TRBJ2-5; D possibly corresponds to TRBD1 (6 bases). This CDR3 region has 14 residues. V was shortened by 1 base and J by 3 bases, with 10 bases between the two germline ends. The germline CDR1 and CDR2 sequences are SGHRS and YFSETQ. The chain's CDR3 is CASSLMGAEETQYF. In DNA form, the CDR3 reads TGCGCCAGCAGCTTGATGGGGGCCGAAGAGACCCAGTACTTC.

CDR3 coding DNA: TGCGCCAGCAGCCAATCTGACCGGCCGGAGAGCAATCAGCCCCAGCATTTT. Residues: CASSQSDRPESNQPQHF. V and J are TRBV4-3 and TRBJ1-5; D gene ambiguous. Trimming pared 2 bases from V and 1 base from J, leaving 15 bases between. There are 17 residues in the CDR3. Germline V CDR1 and CDR2: LGHNA, YSLEER.

The CDR3: CASSLEGQYGYTF. The CDR3 DNA reads TGCGCCAGCAGCTTGGAGGGACAGTATGGCTACACCTTC. J is TRBJ1-2 and V is TRBV5-1; 7 bases map to TRBD1. The germline CDR1 and CDR2 sequences are SGHRS and YFSETQ. V dropped 0 bases and J dropped 5; count of bases not matched to a gene: 1. This CDR3 spans 13 amino acids.

This chain joins TRBV5-1 and TRBJ2-1; 11 bases match TRBD2. Germline V gene sequence: CDR1 SGHRS, CDR2 YFSETQ. The CDR3 runs 16 residues. Trimming took 4 bases from V and 8 from J; bases not matched to a gene: 11. The CDR3 region is CASSIPLAGGGDEQFF. CDR3 nucleotide sequence: TGCGCCAGCAGCATACCCCTAGCGGGGGGCGGGGATGAGCAGTTCTTC. Variable domain in full (rest from reference TRBV5-1 and TRBJ2-1): KAGVTQTPRYLIKTRGQQVTLSCSPISGHRSVSWYQQTPGQGLQFLFEYFSETQRNKGNFPGRFSGRQFSNSRSEMNVSTLELGDSALYLCASSIPLAGGGDEQFFGPGTRLTVL.

This rearrangement joins TRBV7-2 to TRBJ2-7; D gene ambiguous. V lost 1 base, J lost 1 base, and 8 bases lay in between. The CDR3 has 14 amino acids. Germline V gene sequence: CDR1 SGHTA, CDR2 FQGNSA. The CDR3 nucleotides read TGTGCCAGCAGCTTAGGGGCACCTTCCTACGAGCAGTACTTC. Translated: CASSLGAPSYEQYF.

The chain carries TRBV30 and TRBJ2-5, with 7 nucleotides matching TRBD2. This CDR3 spans 13 amino acids. Germline V gene data show CDR1 as GTSNPN and CDR2 as SVGIG (reference sequence). Germline trimming cut 6 bases from V and 0 bases from J; bases unmatched to any gene: 4. The CDR3 DNA reads as TGTGCCTGCACGGGGGGTGACCAAGAGACCCAGTACTTC. It translates to CACTGGDQETQYF.